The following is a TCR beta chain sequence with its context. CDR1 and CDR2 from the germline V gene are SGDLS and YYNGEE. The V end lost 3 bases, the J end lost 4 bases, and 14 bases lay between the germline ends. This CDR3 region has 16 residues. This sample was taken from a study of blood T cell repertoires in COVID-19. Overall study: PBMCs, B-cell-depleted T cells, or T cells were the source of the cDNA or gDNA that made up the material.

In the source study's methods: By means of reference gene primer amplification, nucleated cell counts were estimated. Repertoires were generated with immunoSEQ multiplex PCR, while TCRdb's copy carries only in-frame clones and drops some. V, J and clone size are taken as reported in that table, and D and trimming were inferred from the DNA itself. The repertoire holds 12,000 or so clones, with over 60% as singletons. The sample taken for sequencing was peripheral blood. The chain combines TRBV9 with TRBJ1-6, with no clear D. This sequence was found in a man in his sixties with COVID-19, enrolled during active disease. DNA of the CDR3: TGTGCCAGCAGCGCTGACGGGTTTAGATATAATTCACCCCTCCACTTT. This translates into CASSADGFRYNSPLHF.